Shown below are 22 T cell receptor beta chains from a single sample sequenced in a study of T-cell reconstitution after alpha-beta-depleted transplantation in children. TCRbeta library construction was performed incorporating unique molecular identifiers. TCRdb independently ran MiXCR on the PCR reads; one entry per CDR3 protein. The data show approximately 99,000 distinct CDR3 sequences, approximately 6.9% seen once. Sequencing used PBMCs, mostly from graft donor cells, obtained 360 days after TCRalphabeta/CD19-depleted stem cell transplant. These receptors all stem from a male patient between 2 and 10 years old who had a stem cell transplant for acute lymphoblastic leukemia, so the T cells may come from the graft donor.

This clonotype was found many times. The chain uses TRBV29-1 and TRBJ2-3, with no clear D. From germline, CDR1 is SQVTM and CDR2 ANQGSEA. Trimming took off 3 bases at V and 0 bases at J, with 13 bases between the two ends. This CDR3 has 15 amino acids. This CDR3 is CSVEGKVPSTDTQYF. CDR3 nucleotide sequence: TGCAGCGTTGAGGGGAAAGTTCCTAGCACAGATACGCAGTATTTT.

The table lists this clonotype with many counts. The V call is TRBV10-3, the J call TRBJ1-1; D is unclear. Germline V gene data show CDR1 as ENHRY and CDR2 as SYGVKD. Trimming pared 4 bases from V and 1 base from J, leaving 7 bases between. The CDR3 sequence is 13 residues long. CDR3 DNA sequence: TGTGCCATCAGTGTAACTGGGAACACTGAAGCTTTCTTT. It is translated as CAISVTGNTEAFF.

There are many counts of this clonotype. CDR3 region: CASSWDRVRQPQHF. CDR3 sequence (DNA): TGTGCCAGCAGTTGGGACAGGGTAAGACAGCCCCAGCATTTT. The chain links TRBV28 to TRBJ1-5; the match to TRBD1 covers 9 bases. Germline-derived CDR1 and CDR2 are MDHEN and SYDVKM. Trimming cost V 4 bases and J 7 bases; bases outside gene matches: 5. This CDR3 region has 14 residues.

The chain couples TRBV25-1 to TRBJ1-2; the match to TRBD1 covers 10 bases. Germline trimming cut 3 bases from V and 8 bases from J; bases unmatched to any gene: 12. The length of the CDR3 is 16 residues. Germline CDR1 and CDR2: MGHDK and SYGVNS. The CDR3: CASSDGGDRGRKGYTF. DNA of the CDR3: TGTGCCAGCAGTGATGGGGGAGACAGGGGGCGGAAAGGCTACACCTTC.

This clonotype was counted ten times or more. CDR3 sequence (DNA): TGTGCCAGCAACCCTGGCCGTACCTACGAGCAGTACTTC. Encoded protein: CASNPGRTYEQYF. The rearrangement uses TRBV7-2 and TRBJ2-7; D is undetermined. Trimming took 7 bases from V and 2 from J, leaving 12 bases between them. The CDR3 extends over 13 amino acids. The germline CDR1 and CDR2 sequences are SGHTA and FQGNSA.

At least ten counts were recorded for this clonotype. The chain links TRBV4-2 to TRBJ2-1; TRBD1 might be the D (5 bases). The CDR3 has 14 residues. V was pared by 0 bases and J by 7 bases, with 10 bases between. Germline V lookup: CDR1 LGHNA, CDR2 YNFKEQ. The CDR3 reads CASSQDGADNEQFF. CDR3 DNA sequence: TGTGCCAGCAGCCAAGATGGGGCCGATAATGAGCAGTTCTTC.

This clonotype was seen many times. Written as DNA, the CDR3 is TGCAGTGCGCCACTCTTTACTAGTAGCACTGAAGCTTTCTTT. Translation: CSAPLFTSSTEAFF. The chain couples TRBV20-1 to TRBJ1-1, with unresolved D. Trimming removed 6 bases from V and 4 bases from J, with 18 bases in between. The CDR3 is made up of 14 amino acids. CDR1 is DFQATT, CDR2 SNEGSKA, per germline (reference sequence).

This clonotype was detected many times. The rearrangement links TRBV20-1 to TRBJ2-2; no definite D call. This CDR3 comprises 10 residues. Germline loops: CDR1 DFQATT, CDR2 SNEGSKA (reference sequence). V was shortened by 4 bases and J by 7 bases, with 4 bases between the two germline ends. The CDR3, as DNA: TGCAGTGCTATACACGGGGAGCTGTTTTTT. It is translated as CSAIHGELFF.

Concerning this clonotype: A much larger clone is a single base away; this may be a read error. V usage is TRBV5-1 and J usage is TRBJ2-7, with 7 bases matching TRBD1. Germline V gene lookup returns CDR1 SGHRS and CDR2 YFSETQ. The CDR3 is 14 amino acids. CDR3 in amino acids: CSSSLTGQTYEQYF. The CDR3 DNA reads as TGCTCCAGCAGCTTGACAGGGCAGACCTACGAGCAGTACTTC.

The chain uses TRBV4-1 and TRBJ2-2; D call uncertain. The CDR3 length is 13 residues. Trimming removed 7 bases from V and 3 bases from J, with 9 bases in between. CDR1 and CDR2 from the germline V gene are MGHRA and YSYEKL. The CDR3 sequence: CASMAHYTGELFF. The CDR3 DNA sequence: TGCGCCAGCATGGCACACTACACCGGGGAGCTGTTTTTT.

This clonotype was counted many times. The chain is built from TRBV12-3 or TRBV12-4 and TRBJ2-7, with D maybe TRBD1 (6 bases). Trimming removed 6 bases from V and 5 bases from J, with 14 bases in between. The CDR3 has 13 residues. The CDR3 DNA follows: TGTGCCAGCAGATCAAACAGGGTCCACGAGCAGTACTTC. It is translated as CASRSNRVHEQYF.

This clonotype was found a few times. CDR3 bases: TGTGCCAGCAGCCCAGCGGGGGGGGTTACTGAGCAGTTCTTC. The encoded protein is CASSPAGGVTEQFF. This sequence joins TRBV9 and TRBJ2-1, with TRBD2 matching over 10 bases. The germline CDR1 and CDR2 sequences are SGDLS and YYNGEE. The CDR3 is 14 amino acids. With 4 bases clipped from V and 9 bases from J, the junction kept 7 bases outside the gene matches. Combining the CDR3 with reference TRBV9 and TRBJ2-1 gives the whole variable domain DSGVTQTPKHLITATGQRVTLRCSPRSGDLSVYWYQQSLDQGLQFLIQYYNGEERAKGNILERFSAQQFPDLHSELNLSSLELGDSALYFCASSPAGGVTEQFFGPGTRLTVL.

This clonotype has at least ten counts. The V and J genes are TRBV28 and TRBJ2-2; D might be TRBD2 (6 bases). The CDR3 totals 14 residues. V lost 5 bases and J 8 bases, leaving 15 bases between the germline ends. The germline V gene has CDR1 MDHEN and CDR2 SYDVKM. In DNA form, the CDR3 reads TGTGCCAGCAGTCGCGTTGGCGGACTAGGGGAGCTGTTTTTT. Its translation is CASSRVGGLGELFF.

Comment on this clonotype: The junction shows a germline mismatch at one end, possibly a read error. CDR3 DNA: TGTGCCAGCAGTTCGGACTCCTCGAGGGCCCATTACTTC. Translation: CASSSDSSRAHYF. V usage is TRBV28 and J usage is TRBJ2-5; the D gene is possibly TRBD2 (5 bases). This CDR3 has 13 residues. Germline V gene lookup returns CDR1 MDHEN and CDR2 SYDVKM.

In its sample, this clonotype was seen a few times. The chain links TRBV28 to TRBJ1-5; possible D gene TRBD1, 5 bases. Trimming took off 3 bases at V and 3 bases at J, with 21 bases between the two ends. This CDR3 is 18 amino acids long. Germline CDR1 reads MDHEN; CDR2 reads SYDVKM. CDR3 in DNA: TGTGCCAGCAGTTTCTCCGGACACCAACGCCCGCTCAATCAGCCCCAGCATTTT. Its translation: CASSFSGHQRPLNQPQHF.

CDR3 region: CASSWGARSYEQYF. CDR3 nucleotides: TGTGCCAGCAGCTGGGGGGCCCGATCCTACGAGCAGTACTTC. This chain links TRBV5-6 with TRBJ2-7, with D perhaps given as TRBD1 or TRBD2 (6 bases each). Germline CDR1 is SGHDT and CDR2 is YYEEEE. This CDR3 comprises 14 residues. V was pared by 3 bases and J by 1 base, with 11 bases between.

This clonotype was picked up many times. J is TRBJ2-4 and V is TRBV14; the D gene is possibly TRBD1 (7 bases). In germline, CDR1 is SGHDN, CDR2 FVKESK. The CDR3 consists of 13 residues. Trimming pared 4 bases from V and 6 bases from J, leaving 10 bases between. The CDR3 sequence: CASSRGTANIQYF. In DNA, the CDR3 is TGTGCCAGCAGCCGCGGGACAGCAAACATTCAGTACTTC.

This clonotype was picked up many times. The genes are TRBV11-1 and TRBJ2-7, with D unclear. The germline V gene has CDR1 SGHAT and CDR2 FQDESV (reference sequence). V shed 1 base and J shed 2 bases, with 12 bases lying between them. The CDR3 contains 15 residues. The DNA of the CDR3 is TGTGCCAGCAGCTTAGTTACGGCTATTGCCTACGAGCAGTACTTC. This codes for CASSLVTAIAYEQYF.

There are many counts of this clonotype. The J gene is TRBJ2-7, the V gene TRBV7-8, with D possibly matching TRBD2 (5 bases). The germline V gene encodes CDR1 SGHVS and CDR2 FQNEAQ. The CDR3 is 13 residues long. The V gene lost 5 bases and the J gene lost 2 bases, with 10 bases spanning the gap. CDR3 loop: CASSPREAYEQYF. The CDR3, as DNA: TGTGCCAGCAGCCCCCGGGAAGCCTACGAGCAGTACTTC. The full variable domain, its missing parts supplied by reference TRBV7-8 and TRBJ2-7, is GAGVSQSPRYKVAKRGQDVALRCDPISGHVSLFWYQQALGQGPEFLTYFQNEAQLDKSGLPSDRFFAERPEGSVSTLKIQRTQQEDSAVYLCASSPREAYEQYFGPGTRLTVT.

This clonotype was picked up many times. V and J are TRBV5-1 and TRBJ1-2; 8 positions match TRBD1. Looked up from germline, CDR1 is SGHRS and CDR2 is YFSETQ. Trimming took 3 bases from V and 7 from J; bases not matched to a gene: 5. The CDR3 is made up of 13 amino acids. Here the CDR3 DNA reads TGCGCCAGCAGCTCGACAGGGGCGTCTGGCTACACCTTC. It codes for CASSSTGASGYTF. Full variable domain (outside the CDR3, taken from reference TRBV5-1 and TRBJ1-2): KAGVTQTPRYLIKTRGQQVTLSCSPISGHRSVSWYQQTPGQGLQFLFEYFSETQRNKGNFPGRFSGRQFSNSRSEMNVSTLELGDSALYLCASSSTGASGYTFGSGTRLTVV.

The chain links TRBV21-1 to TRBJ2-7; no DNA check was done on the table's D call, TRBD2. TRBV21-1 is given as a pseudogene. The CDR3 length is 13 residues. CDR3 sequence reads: CASTPAEGGEQYF. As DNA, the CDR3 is TGTGCCAGCACCCCCGCCGAGGGCGGCGAGCAGTACTTC.

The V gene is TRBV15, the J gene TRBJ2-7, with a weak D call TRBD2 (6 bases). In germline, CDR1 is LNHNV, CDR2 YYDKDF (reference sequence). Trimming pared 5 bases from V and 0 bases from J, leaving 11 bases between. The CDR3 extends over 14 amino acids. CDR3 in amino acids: CATSRRDPSYEQYF. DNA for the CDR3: TGTGCCACCAGCCGGCGGGACCCCTCCTACGAGCAGTACTTC.